The 5 T cell receptor beta chains below were found in one sample sequenced in a study of response to subunit inactivated influenza vaccine. TCRdb passed the RT-PCR reads through MiXCR, listing each CDR3 protein once. The repertoire has about 170,000 distinct CDR3 sequences, approximately 12% of them found once; the top ten carry approximately 30%. This sample was also put to use in a study of T cells expressing NK-cell markers. As that study records: A 5'RACE template switching approach incorporating UMIs was used to make TCR beta cDNA.

This specimen was CD8+ T cells sorted from PBMCs, taken roughly 12 days after vaccination. These receptors were collected from a man between 45 and 60 years old who received an inactivated influenza vaccine.

A few counts support this clonotype. The chain recombines TRBV12-3 or TRBV12-4 with TRBJ1-6; no clear D. CDR3 length: 18 residues. Between the trimmed V and J ends, which lost 6 bases and 4 bases, there was a span of 22 bases. As DNA, the CDR3 is TGTGCCAGCAGGGAGGAGGGCCCCGAATCCTTATATAATTCACCCCTCCACTTT. It yields the protein CASREEGPESLYNSPLHF.

The sample holds a few counts of this clonotype. The rearrangement uses TRBV2 and TRBJ2-7; 10 positions match TRBD2. This CDR3 spans 14 amino acids. After removal of 6 bases from V and 3 bases from J, the junction contained 5 bases not matched to a gene. Germline assignment: CDR1 SNHLY and CDR2 FYNNEI. The CDR3 bases are TGTGCCAGCAGCCACGGACTAGCGGACTACGAGCAGTACTTC. As protein: CASSHGLADYEQYF.

The V gene is TRBV12-3 or TRBV12-4, the J gene TRBJ1-1; TRBD1 matches at 8 bases. The CDR3 loop spans 14 amino acids. With 6 bases clipped from V and 8 bases from J, the junction kept 11 bases outside the gene matches. In DNA form, the CDR3 reads TGTGCCAGCAGGCATGGTGCAGGGGGCTGGGAAGCTTTCTTT. This gives the protein CASRHGAGGWEAFF.

This rearrangement joins TRBV7-9 to TRBJ1-4; 9 bases map to TRBD1. Germline-derived CDR1 and CDR2 are SEHNR and FQNEAQ (reference sequence). The CDR3 runs to 15 residues. Trimming at V came to 5 bases and at J to 7 bases, leaving 8 bases not matched to a gene. CDR3 region: CASSTQQGASEKLFF. Written as DNA, the CDR3 is TGTGCCAGCAGCACACAACAGGGGGCGTCTGAAAAACTGTTTTTT.

The table lists this clonotype with many counts. Here the CDR3 reads CASSYRIGFSTSGGPGELFF. The CDR3 coding sequence is TGTGCCAGCAGTTACCGGATTGGGTTCTCGACTAGCGGGGGTCCCGGGGAGCTGTTTTTT. The chain recombines TRBV6-2 or TRBV6-3 with TRBJ2-2; 12 nucleotides line up with TRBD2. The CDR3 is 20 amino acids. Germline CDR1 and CDR2: MNHEY and SVGEGT. With V trimmed by 2 bases and J by 6 bases, 16 bases remained unmatched.